Reported below is one T cell receptor beta chain. It has no known antigen specificity. Base qualities were left out, and no much larger clone turns up one base away. The data stem from a study of PD-1 blockade in classical Hodgkin lymphoma (dated by TCRdb to the early 2020s). A note on the overall study: Nivolumab dosing was 3 mg/kg intravenously every 2 weeks, continuing until either disease progression or unacceptable toxicity. To define a peripheral blood immune signature of response to PD-1 blockade in classical Hodgkin lymphoma, the study combined TCR beta sequencing with CyTOF. Points the paper makes about the study in general: Only a single clinical trial cohort was studied, and what caused the repertoire differences, possibly disease activity or prior therapy, remained undefined. CD4+ but not CD8+ TCR diversity rose significantly by C4D1 (p=0.0027 vs p=0.16), most apparent in complete responders (p=0.02). Among trial patients, those achieving complete response had baseline diversity similar to that of newly diagnosed patients, while diversity was significantly lower in partial responders and progressors. Lower diversity was seen in patients whose nivolumab began less than 1 year after ASCT, and these patients were left out of later analyses so that immune reconstitution would not confound the results. Baseline TCR diversity was reported as lower in newly diagnosed patients than in healthy donors, and lower still in relapsed/refractory patients.

The Qiagen DNeasy kit was used to extract genomic DNA both from unsorted PBMCs and from the negatively selected CD4+ and CD8+ fractions. Amplification of TCR beta CDR3 regions was done by immunoSEQ multiplex PCR with primers that anneal to V and J segments. A synthetic immune receptor repertoire was used to minimize amplification bias, and any residual bias was removed computationally once sequencing was done. Per the source publication's procedure: Custom Python scripts were used to quantify repertoire diversity as the Shannon entropy index. Unsorted, CD4+ and CD8+ repertoires were analyzed separately, except for combined analyses in which CD4+ and CD8+ sequences were merged in silico. A clone was considered expanded if an increase in frequency of at least 2-fold after treatment relative to C1D1 was found, and a pseudocount of 0.5 was applied to clones undetected at baseline. Clones with 0 or 1 copy at C1D1 were classified as singleton clones, and clones with 2 or more copies were classified as non-singleton clones. Clones expanded in unsorted samples were assigned a CD4+, CD8+ or unknown annotation through matching of protein sequences in sorted samples from the same patient. Wilcoxon tests were applied to paired samples to test diversity changes from C1D1 to C4D1. TCRdb stores this immuneACCESS table with in-frame sequences only. Part of the clones is absent; in the studies checked, under half of the shortfall reflects unresolved V genes, and no reason is known for the rest. That table is the source of V, J and clone size, and D and trimming were worked out from the DNA. The sample has just over 60,000 clones on record, around 88% of them singletons. Of the sample, about 12% is held by the ten largest clones.

The sample's time point label, decoded: cycle 1 day 1 (C1D1), immediately before nivolumab initiation. All trial patients had relapsed after autologous stem cell transplantation, with cohorts A, B and C differing in prior brentuximab vedotin exposure. The trial cohort was composed of some 57 patients with relapsed/refractory classical Hodgkin lymphoma, for whom complete response, partial response or progressive disease was recorded as best overall response. In the multi-cohort phase II CheckMate 205 trial, trial patients received single-agent nivolumab. An independent review committee assessed best overall response by applying the 2007 International Working Group response criteria. Trial PBMCs were obtained immediately prior to nivolumab initiation (C1D1) and on therapy at cycle 2 day 1 and cycle 4 day 1. Peripheral blood was collected in 8 mL Vacutainer Cell Preparation Tubes, from which PBMCs were isolated by centrifugation and then cryopreserved.

V has 3 bases trimmed and J has 7 bases trimmed; junction bases matching no gene number 9. CDR3 length: 15 amino acids, cysteine to phenylalanine. Kept here is only the CDR3 DNA, which spans 45 bases and is read in frame from base 1. CDR1 and CDR2 are drawn from the germline V gene: SGHAT, FQNNGV. Recombination connected TRBV11-2 to TRBJ1-2; the central 9 bases match TRBD1. The material was peripheral blood mononuclear cells (PBMCs), obtained at baseline. The TCR comes from a human donor with classical Hodgkin lymphoma. The nucleotide sequence reads as follows: TGTGCCAGCAGCTTTCAACAGGGGGCGGTTGGTGGCTACACCTTC. Its product reads: CASSFQQGAVGGYTF.